One and the same sample provided the 32 T cell receptor beta chains below, sequenced in a study of CD8+ T cells in alopecia areata. Investigators isolated RNA and reverse transcribed it into cDNA to act as the sequencing template. Assay used: immunoSEQ multiplex PCR; TCRdb lists only in-frame clones, some missing. The repertoire holds around 270,000 clones, with roughly 64% as singletons. Stated treatment: oral pan-JAK inhibitor, 5-10 mg twice daily. The material sequenced was CD4+ T cells sorted from blood, taken at week 24, from a patient treated with tofacitinib. All receptors derive from a human donor with alopecia areata.

In its sample, this clone was seen a few times. The V and J genes are TRBV5-1 and TRBJ1-6; TRBD1 might be the D (5 bases). In germline, CDR1 is SGHRS, CDR2 YFSETQ. The V end lost 0 bases, the J end lost 7 bases, and 8 bases lay between the germline ends. The CDR3 runs to 14 residues. The CDR3, as DNA: TGCGCCAGCAGCTTGGGAGGGGACAATTCACCCCTCCACTTT. Protein product: CASSLGGDNSPLHF.

The rearrangement links TRBV29-1 to TRBJ2-1; 12 nucleotides match TRBD2. This CDR3 is built from 15 residues. The germline V gene has CDR1 SQVTM and CDR2 ANQGSEA. With V trimmed by 7 bases and J by 7 bases, 11 bases remained unmatched. CDR3 DNA sequence: TGCAGCGCCGAGACTAGCGGGGGTTCTTGGAATGAGCAGTTCTTC. It yields the protein CSAETSGGSWNEQFF.

This clone was detected only a few times. The chain couples TRBV10-3 to TRBJ2-4; TRBD1 matches 8 bases. This CDR3 is 17 amino acids long. Germline V gene data show CDR1 as ENHRY and CDR2 as SYGVKD. Germline trimming cut 2 bases from V and 2 bases from J; bases unmatched to any gene: 8. CDR3 in DNA: TGTGCCATCAGTGAGGGTAGGACAGGGCGGACCAAAAACATTCAGTACTTC. It is translated as CAISEGRTGRTKNIQYF.

Comment on this clone: At one boundary the junction diverges from the germline segment, which might be a read error. In DNA, the CDR3 is TGTGCCAGCAGCTACTACGATTCACCCCTCCACTTT. It encodes CASSYYDSPLHF. The genes are TRBV6-5 and TRBJ1-6, with D hard to call. Germline CDR1 is MNHEY and CDR2 is SVGAGI. This CDR3 has 12 residues.

The chain uses TRBV29-1 and TRBJ2-7; no reliable D call. The CDR3 totals 12 residues. Germline values: CDR1 SQVTM, CDR2 ANQGSEA. The V and J ends lost 1 base and 6 bases respectively, with 10 bases between them. The CDR3 spells CSVEGLNGEQYF. The DNA of the CDR3 is TGCAGCGTTGAAGGACTCAATGGCGAGCAGTACTTC.

The gene calls are TRBV28 and TRBJ2-1, with 8 positions matching TRBD2. This CDR3 is 17 amino acids long. Germline CDR1 and CDR2: MDHEN and SYDVKM. With 5 bases clipped from V and 4 bases from J, the junction kept 13 bases outside the gene matches. CDR3 sequence reads: CASSPVGGRGAYNEQFF. As DNA, the CDR3 is TGTGCCAGCAGTCCCGTAGGGGGGCGGGGGGCATACAATGAGCAGTTCTTC.

This sequence joins TRBV9 and TRBJ2-1; 11 bases map to TRBD2. From germline, CDR1 is SGDLS and CDR2 YYNGEE. The CDR3 is made up of 15 amino acids. Unmatched junction bases numbered 2, after V lost 0 bases and J lost 6 bases. Here the CDR3 DNA reads TGTGCCAGCAGCGTAGTAACTAGCGGGGGCAATGAGCAGTTCTTC. Encoded protein: CASSVVTSGGNEQFF.

This clone was detected only a few times. The chain employs TRBV2 and TRBJ1-5; 10 bases map to TRBD1. With V trimmed by 6 bases and J by 6 bases, 8 bases remained unmatched. Germline loops: CDR1 SNHLY, CDR2 FYNNEI. The CDR3 loop spans 15 amino acids. CDR3 nucleotides: TGTGCCAGCAGGGGGACAGGGGTCGCCGGTCAGCCCCAGCATTTT. It yields the protein CASRGTGVAGQPQHF. Combining the CDR3 with reference TRBV2 and TRBJ1-5 gives the whole variable domain EPEVTQTPSHQVTQMGQEVILRCVPISNHLYFYWYRQILGQKVEFLVSFYNNEISEKSEIFDDQFSVERPDGSNFTLKIRSTKLEDSAMYFCASRGTGVAGQPQHFGDGTRLSIL.

This rearrangement joins TRBV7-6 to TRBJ1-2; D remains unclear. Between the trimmed V and J ends, which lost 5 bases and 7 bases, there was a span of 20 bases. Germline lookup yields CDR1 SGHVS and CDR2 FNYEAQ. CDR3 length: 15 residues. The CDR3 DNA reads as TGTGCCAGCAGCCCCACTCTTAGGGTTAATTCTGGCTACACCTTC. It is translated as CASSPTLRVNSGYTF.

The chain combines TRBV29-1 with TRBJ1-2; D is uncertain. V dropped 4 bases and J dropped 7 bases, with 16 bases sitting between them. The CDR3 spans 13 residues. The V gene's germline CDR1 is SQVTM and CDR2 ANQGSEA. CDR3 region: CSVAGLLRGGYTF. The CDR3 DNA reads TGCAGCGTTGCGGGCCTCCTTCGGGGTGGCTACACCTTC.

On this clone: This specimen includes other DNA sequences encoding the same CDR3. The rearrangement links TRBV29-1 to TRBJ1-1; possible D gene TRBD1, 6 bases. CDR1 is SQVTM, CDR2 ANQGSEA, per germline. The V end was cut by 3 bases, the J end by 0 bases, with 8 bases between. The CDR3 runs to 13 residues. The CDR3 sequence: CSVDTGMNTEAFF. The CDR3 DNA reads as TGCAGCGTTGATACAGGGATGAACACTGAAGCTTTCTTT.

The chain links TRBV25-1 to TRBJ2-7; TRBD1 agrees at 7 bases. The trim removed 2 bases at V and 2 bases at J, leaving 3 bases unmatched. Germline loops: CDR1 MGHDK, CDR2 SYGVNS. The CDR3 has 14 residues. The CDR3 DNA sequence: TGTGCCAGCAGTGAAACAGGGGTCGCCTACGAGCAGTACTTC. Encoded protein: CASSETGVAYEQYF.

The genes are TRBV14 and TRBJ1-5; D ambiguous. Germline assignment: CDR1 SGHDN and CDR2 FVKESK. V was pared by 2 bases and J by 3 bases, with 5 bases between. The CDR3 sequence is 13 residues long. The CDR3 DNA sequence: TGTGCCAGCAGCCAATCCCTCAATCAGCCCCAGCATTTT. It yields the protein CASSQSLNQPQHF.

This clone was picked up a small number of times. The gene calls are TRBV29-1 and TRBJ2-5; D uncertain. Trimming took 1 base from V and 1 from J, leaving 4 bases between them. This CDR3 is 12 amino acids long. Germline CDR1 is SQVTM and CDR2 is ANQGSEA. The CDR3 DNA reads as TGCAGCGTTGAAGCCAGCCAAGAGACCCAGTACTTC. Protein: CSVEASQETQYF.

The chain recombines TRBV7-9 with TRBJ2-7; the D gene is possibly TRBD1 (5 bases). Germline lookup yields CDR1 SEHNR and CDR2 FQNEAQ (reference sequence). This CDR3 has 13 amino acids. Trimming stripped 5 bases from V and 1 base from J, with 9 bases between. CDR3 DNA: TGTGCCAGCAGCCTGGACACGTCCTACGAGCAGTACTTC. Translated, it gives CASSLDTSYEQYF.

This clone was seen a few times. This chain connects TRBV30 to TRBJ1-1; unclear D gene. Trimming took off 2 bases at V and 3 bases at J, with 13 bases between the two ends. The CDR3 sequence is 14 residues long. Germline V gene data show CDR1 as GTSNPN and CDR2 as SVGIG (reference sequence). The chain's CDR3 is CAWSWRVGDTEAFF. DNA of the CDR3: TGTGCCTGGAGTTGGAGGGTAGGAGACACTGAAGCTTTCTTT.

This clone was counted only a few times. V is TRBV11-2 and J is TRBJ2-3; 7 bases align to TRBD1. Per the germline V gene, CDR1 is SGHAT and CDR2 is FQNNGV. This CDR3 spans 13 amino acids. The J segment lost 9 bases and the V segment lost 5 bases, leaving 8 bases of the junction unmatched. CDR3 loop: CASSADRVWTQYF. The CDR3 DNA reads TGTGCCAGCAGCGCCGACAGGGTGTGGACGCAGTATTTT.

This chain uses TRBV30 with TRBJ1-5; D call uncertain. This CDR3 region has 13 residues. V lost 1 base, J lost 6 bases, and 10 bases lay in between. Per the germline V gene, CDR1 is GTSNPN and CDR2 is SVGIG (reference sequence). CDR3 sequence reads: CAWSDRVTQPQHF. CDR3 bases: TGTGCCTGGAGTGATAGGGTAACTCAGCCCCAGCATTTT. The variable domain in full, completed from reference TRBV30 and TRBJ1-5, reads SQTIHQWPATLVQPVGSPLSLECTVEGTSNPNLYWYRQAAGRGLQLLFYSVGIGQISSEVPQNLSASRPQDRQFILSSKKLLLSDSGFYLCAWSDRVTQPQHFGDGTRLSIL.

This chain uses TRBV30 with TRBJ2-2; possible D gene TRBD2, 6 bases. The CDR3 is made up of 13 amino acids. Trimming cost V 3 bases and J 6 bases, with 11 bases left between them. Per the germline V gene, CDR1 is GTSNPN and CDR2 is SVGIG (reference sequence). The CDR3 here is CAWRTSLAGELFF. The CDR3 DNA reads TGTGCCTGGAGGACTAGTTTGGCCGGGGAGCTGTTTTTT.

The genes are TRBV18 and TRBJ1-2, with D unclear. The CDR3 loop spans 14 amino acids. Germline assignment: CDR1 KGHSH and CDR2 LQKENI. Trimming left V 3 bases short and J 0 bases short, with 8 bases between. The CDR3: CASSPPPANYGYTF. The CDR3 DNA reads TGTGCCAGCTCACCCCCGCCAGCTAACTATGGCTACACCTTC.

The J gene is TRBJ1-2, the V gene TRBV29-1; 7 positions agree with TRBD1. CDR3 size: 13 residues. Looked up from germline, CDR1 is SQVTM and CDR2 is ANQGSEA. V lost 4 bases to trimming and J lost 5 bases; unmatched junction nucleotides: 7. CDR3 sequence: CSVVRTGDYGYTF. CDR3 nucleotide sequence: TGCAGCGTTGTGCGGACAGGCGATTATGGCTACACCTTC.

The CDR3 DNA is TGCGCCAGCAGCTTGGCGGCAGGCACAGATACGCAGTATTTT. Translating it yields CASSLAAGTDTQYF. The rearrangement joins TRBV5-1 to TRBJ2-3; D remains ambiguous. The CDR3 is made up of 14 amino acids. V lost 0 bases and J lost 1, with 6 bases in between. Germline CDR1 SGHRS, CDR2 YFSETQ.

As regards this clone: The same CDR3 can be traced to other DNA sequences in this sample. The rearrangement joins TRBV27 to TRBJ2-3; D is uncertain. The germline V and J ends were trimmed by 2 bases and 2 bases, with 8 bases remaining between them. The CDR3 has 14 residues. Germline V gives CDR1 MNHEY, CDR2 SMNVEV (reference sequence). In DNA, the CDR3 is TGTGCCAGCAGTTTAGAGCAGTCCACAGATACGCAGTATTTT. Its translation is CASSLEQSTDTQYF.

The gene calls are TRBV19 and TRBJ1-5; D is undetermined. Trimming cost V 3 bases and J 1 base, with 4 bases left between them. The CDR3 loop spans 13 amino acids. Germline CDR1 reads LNHDA; CDR2 reads SQIVND (reference sequence). The DNA for the CDR3 is TGTGCCAGTAGTATTGAGAGCAATCAGCCCCAGCATTTT. This translates into CASSIESNQPQHF.

There are a few counts of this clone. Other DNA sequences within the sample encode an identical CDR3. The chain joins TRBV6-6 to TRBJ2-5, with D uncertain. The germline V and J ends were trimmed by 3 bases and 2 bases, with 4 bases remaining between them. Germline values: CDR1 MNHNY, CDR2 SVGAGI (reference sequence). This CDR3 comprises 12 residues. CDR3 region: CASSYSQETQYF. CDR3 nucleotides: TGTGCCAGCAGTTATAGTCAAGAGACCCAGTACTTC.

The rearrangement uses TRBV9 and TRBJ2-3; 13 positions match TRBD2. With V trimmed by 4 bases and J by 7 bases, 6 bases remained unmatched. CDR1 and CDR2 from the germline V gene are SGDLS and YYNGEE. The CDR3 length is 15 residues. In DNA form, the CDR3 reads TGTGCCAGCAGCCCTGGACTAGCGGGGGAGTATACGCAGTATTTT. It yields the protein CASSPGLAGEYTQYF.

V gene TRBV29-1 combines with J gene TRBJ2-7; no clear D. V was clipped by 4 bases and J by 3 bases, with 13 bases between them. The CDR3 is 13 residues long. From germline, CDR1 is SQVTM and CDR2 ANQGSEA. This chain's CDR3 is CSVAPRLGYEQYF. As DNA, the CDR3 is TGCAGCGTTGCCCCAAGGTTAGGCTACGAGCAGTACTTC.

The chain recombines TRBV5-6 with TRBJ1-4; D is perhaps TRBD1 (6 bases). Germline values: CDR1 SGHDT, CDR2 YYEEEE. Trimming removed 2 bases at V and 8 bases at J, with 13 bases between. This CDR3 spans 14 amino acids. The CDR3 sequence: CASSFLGGQEKLFF. The CDR3 nucleotides are TGTGCCAGCAGCTTTTTGGGGGGCCAGGAAAAACTGTTTTTT.

This clone was seen only a few times. The chain is built from TRBV28 and TRBJ2-7, with a tentative D call TRBD1 (7 bases). This CDR3 has 14 residues. In germline, CDR1 is MDHEN, CDR2 SYDVKM. Trimming removed 2 bases at V and 5 bases at J, with 13 bases between. The chain's CDR3 is CASSLQGGFNEQYF. The CDR3 DNA sequence: TGTGCCAGCAGTTTACAGGGGGGCTTCAACGAGCAGTACTTC.

This clone was counted once. The junction does not match germline at one end; this may be a read error. This rearrangement joins TRBV2 to TRBJ2-3; 9 nucleotides agree with TRBD2. CDR1 is SNHLY, CDR2 FYNNEI, per germline. The CDR3 consists of 15 residues. The CDR3 nucleotides read TGTGCCAGCAGTCAAGCTAGCGGGGGCACAGATACGCAGTATTTT. This translates into CASSQASGGTDTQYF.

This chain joins TRBV27 and TRBJ2-6; the match to TRBD1 covers 7 bases. The junction had 8 bases not matched to a gene; V was cut back by 0 bases and J by 0 bases. Germline V gene data show CDR1 as MNHEY and CDR2 as SMNVEV (reference sequence). CDR3 length: 19 amino acids. The CDR3 nucleotides are TGTGCCAGCAGTTTATCTACAGGGGCTACCAGCTCTGGGGCCAACGTCCTGACTTTC. Its translation is CASSLSTGATSSGANVLTF. Filled out from reference TRBV27 and TRBJ2-6, the complete variable domain reads EAQVTQNPRYLITVTGKKLTVTCSQNMNHEYMSWYRQDPGLGLRQIYYSMNVEVTDKGDVPEGYKVSRKEKRNFPLILESPSPNQTSLYFCASSLSTGATSSGANVLTFGAGSRLTVL.

Comment on this clone: Compared with germline, one end of the junction differs, possibly owing to a read error. V and J are TRBV7-7 and TRBJ2-3, with D perhaps matching TRBD2 (6 bases). The CDR3 loop spans 15 amino acids. CDR1 and CDR2 (germline): SSHAT, FNYEAQ (reference sequence). DNA of the CDR3: TGTGCTAGCAGCTTAGTAGCGGCTAGCACAGATACGCAGTATTTT. This gives the protein CASSLVAASTDTQYF.